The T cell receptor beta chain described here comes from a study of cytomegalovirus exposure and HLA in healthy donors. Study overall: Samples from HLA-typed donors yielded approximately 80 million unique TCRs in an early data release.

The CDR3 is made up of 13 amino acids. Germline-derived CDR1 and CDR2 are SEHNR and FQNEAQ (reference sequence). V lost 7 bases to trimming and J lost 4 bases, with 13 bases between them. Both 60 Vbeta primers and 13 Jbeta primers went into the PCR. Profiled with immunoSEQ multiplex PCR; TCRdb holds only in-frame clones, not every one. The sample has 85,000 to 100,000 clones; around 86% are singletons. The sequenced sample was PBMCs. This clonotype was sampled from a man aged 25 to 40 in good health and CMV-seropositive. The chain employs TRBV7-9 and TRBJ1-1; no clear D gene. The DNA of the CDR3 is TGTGCCAGCAAGGAGGGATTCGGCACTGAAGCTTTCTTT. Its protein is CASKEGFGTEAFF.